The 9 T cell receptor beta chains presented below share a single source sample, sequenced in a study of CD8 T cells in Susac syndrome. RNA in amounts of about 0.5 to 1 ug was reverse transcribed with random hexamers. TCRdb ran MiXCR on the immunoSEQ multiplex PCR reads and lists one entry per CDR3 protein. The table has nearly 110,000 distinct CDR3 sequences, around 94% seen once. Source material: CD8+ T cells from PBMCs. These receptor sequences come from a human donor with Susac syndrome.

The rearrangement joins TRBV29-1 to TRBJ2-1, with 11 bases that match TRBD2. Trimming cost V 5 bases and J 4 bases; bases outside gene matches: 4. The CDR3 sequence is 14 residues long. Germline V gives CDR1 SQVTM, CDR2 ANQGSEA. CDR3 nucleotide sequence: TGCAGCGTTTCTAGCGGGGGGCGGTACAATGAGCAGTTCTTC. Translated: CSVSSGGRYNEQFF.

J is TRBJ2-1 and V is TRBV19, with TRBD2 matching over 10 bases. The V gene's germline CDR1 is LNHDA and CDR2 SQIVND (reference sequence). CDR3 length equals 17 residues. The ends lost 7 bases at V and 5 bases at J; junction bases unmatched: 14. CDR3 in amino acids: CASTPLLGLASHNEQFF. CDR3 nucleotide sequence: TGTGCCAGTACCCCACTCCTGGGACTAGCGTCGCACAATGAGCAGTTCTTC.

V is TRBV19 and J is TRBJ2-7; 9 bases are shared with TRBD1. Germline CDR1 is LNHDA and CDR2 is SQIVND (reference sequence). CDR3 length: 13 amino acids. V was clipped by 7 bases and J by 5 bases; unmatched bases: 6. The CDR3 nucleotides are TGTGCCAGTACCGGACAGGGGACCAACGAGCAGTACTTC. Amino acid sequence: CASTGQGTNEQYF.

The chain recombines TRBV20-1 with TRBJ2-4, with 13 positions matching TRBD2. V trimming: 3 bases; J trimming: 9 bases; junction bases outside the gene matches: 11. CDR1 is DFQATT, CDR2 SNEGSKA, per germline (reference sequence). This CDR3 comprises 16 residues. CDR3 DNA sequence: TGCAGTGCTAGGTTCCCACTAGCGGGGGGGCCGGCCATTCAGTACTTC. Residues: CSARFPLAGGPAIQYF.

This chain joins TRBV12-3 or TRBV12-4 and TRBJ2-5; TRBD1 matches 7 bases. With 5 bases clipped from V and 4 bases from J, the junction kept 4 bases outside the gene matches. CDR3 length: 13 amino acids. The CDR3 spells CASSPNRGETQYF. The DNA for the CDR3 is TGTGCCAGCAGTCCCAACAGGGGAGAGACCCAGTACTTC.

The chain combines TRBV9 with TRBJ2-7; D tentatively reads TRBD1 or TRBD2 (5 bases each). V shed 0 bases and J shed 2 bases, with 12 bases lying between them. Germline-derived CDR1 and CDR2 are SGDLS and YYNGEE. This CDR3 region has 15 residues. CDR3 DNA: TGTGCCAGCAGCGTAGCGGGGACGGATACCTACGAGCAGTACTTC. Its protein product is CASSVAGTDTYEQYF.

V gene TRBV7-9 combines with J gene TRBJ2-1; 7 nucleotides match TRBD2. The J segment lost 8 bases and the V segment lost 11 bases, leaving 9 bases of the junction unmatched. The CDR3 covers 12 residues. CDR1 is SEHNR and CDR2 is FQNEAQ in the germline V gene (reference sequence). CDR3 bases: TGTGCCTCCGGTGTAGGGAGGGATGAGCAGTTCTTC. Translating it yields CASGVGRDEQFF.

This chain links TRBV12-3 or TRBV12-4 with TRBJ1-2; 7 nucleotides line up with TRBD1. The CDR3 consists of 12 residues. V lost 7 bases and J lost 4; bases outside the gene matches: 3. This chain's CDR3 is CASTGDSYGYTF. The CDR3 nucleotides are TGTGCCAGCACAGGGGACAGCTATGGCTACACCTTC.

CDR3 DNA: TGTGCCAGCTCACCACTTAGAGTAGCGGGGACCAACAATGAGCAGTTCTTC. This codes for CASSPLRVAGTNNEQFF. The V and J genes are TRBV18 and TRBJ2-1; 8 bases are a match to TRBD2. Trimming removed 1 base from V and 5 bases from J; junction bases left unmatched: 10. CDR1 is KGHSH, CDR2 LQKENI, per germline. The CDR3 has 17 amino acids.